This T cell receptor beta chain was identified during a study of CD4+ T cells in melanoma. Germline CDR1 SGHTS, CDR2 YDEGEE. V was trimmed by 0 bases and J by 7 bases, leaving 8 bases between them. CDR3 length: 13 residues. Some clones are missing from TCRdb's copy, which holds only in-frame ones; the method was immunoSEQ multiplex PCR. The data show around 110,000 clones, approximately 92% seen once. The chain couples TRBV5-8 to TRBJ1-5, with D perhaps matching TRBD1 (6 bases). Sequencing input: peripheral blood. This receptor was taken from a human donor with melanoma. The CDR3 reads CASSLGGQQPQHF. DNA for the CDR3: TGTGCCAGCAGCTTGGGGGGGCAGCAGCCCCAGCATTTT. Complete variable domain (other parts from reference TRBV5-8 and TRBJ1-5): EAGVTQSPTHLIKTRGQQATLRCSPISGHTSVYWYQQALGLGLQFLLWYDEGEERNRGNFPPRFSGRQFPNYSSELNVNALELEDSALYLCASSLGGQQPQHFGDGTRLSIL.